This TCR beta chain was obtained from a study of read filtering for tumor transcriptome and immune sequencing. Study observations and caveats: IR-seq captured clonotypes deeper and more reliably than RNA-seq.

This clonotype was seen more than once but under ten times. Its cognate antigen is unknown. Trimming cost V 4 bases and J 2 bases; bases outside gene matches: 7. The CDR3 spans 16 residues. Germline assignment: CDR1 DFQATT and CDR2 SNEGSKA (reference sequence). From approximately 400 ng of RNA, a library with molecular barcoded alpha/delta and beta/gamma adaptors was made. TCRdb passed the reads through MiXCR, listing each CDR3 protein once. The table includes around 50,000 distinct CDR3 sequences, 9% to 15% detected once. Sample: a population of CD138-negative cells sorted from bone marrow. V and J are TRBV20-1 and TRBJ2-7, with 14 positions matching TRBD2. The clonotype was recovered from a donor at least 40 years old with multiple myeloma. For the CDR3, the DNA is TGCAGTGCTACAGGGACTAGCGGGGGCCTCCCCTACGAGCAGTACTTC. This sequence encodes CSATGTSGGLPYEQYF.